The entry that follows covers one T cell receptor beta chain sequence. This clone turned up a few times. Its antigen is currently not known. No per-base quality is available; no much larger clone lies one base away. This sample is part of a study of cytomegalovirus exposure and HLA in healthy donors (dated by TCRdb to between 2016 and 2019). For the study in its entirety: According to an earlier analysis of around 600 of the donors, about 190 million T cells yielded over 100 million unique TCR beta sequences and 276 Gb of sequence data. Roughly 300 gigabases of sequencing data and approximately 92 million unique TCR sequences made up an early release that covered approximately 620 HLA-typed donors. Of the roughly 400 genotyped donors, less than 90% were placed in the genetic ancestry cluster associated with self-reported Caucasian donors. The study aimed to test whether signatures of past pathogen exposure could be identified by cataloging public T cell receptors. The T cell repertoires of 666 subjects were profiled by immunosequencing and related to cytomegalovirus serostatus. A separate validation cohort of some 130 different subjects was used in addition to the approximately 700-subject first cohort. To predict cytomegalovirus infection status, the study combined high-throughput TCR immunosequencing, statistical association of individual TCRs with disease status, and machine learning. In a later analysis, previously published TCR beta repertoires from several hundred donors were re-analyzed and high-resolution HLA genotyping was added so that TCR occurrence patterns could be studied. Rather than using new phenotypic data, the later analysis identified candidate immune exposures from TCR beta sequences and from how often those sequences occurred across donors. An earlier analysis of 587 of the donors used high-throughput TCR beta sequencing to judge whether each TCR beta V gene segment behaved as functional or pseudogenic. Donor age, sex, ethnicity and CMV serostatus were compiled together with the repertoire data. A later genetic analysis took genome-wide SNP genotypes for about 55% of the 666 donors and used that subset as a discovery cohort. All discovery cohort repertoires had been generated on a single sequencing platform. HLA typing covered class I and class II loci at four-digit resolution. Typing coverage differed by locus: A, B, C, DRB1 and DQB1 were typed in roughly 629-630 donors, DQA1 in 522, DPA1 in over 600, and DPB1 in roughly 450. Five DR-DQ haplotypes were treated as single units for association and clustering because of strong linkage in the cohort. On average, roughly 240,000 unique TCR beta nucleotide sequences were sequenced per donor among some 420 genotyped donors of the cohort, with 15% to 20% of those sequences being non-productive. General findings and caveats noted by the study authors: In a later analysis, several top co-occurrence clusters were reported to appear linked to parvovirus B19, influenza, CMV and Epstein-Barr virus. A total of fewer than 200 TCR beta chains were listed by the study as associated with cytomegalovirus. At a false discovery rate of 0.05, a later analysis linked around 15,000 TCR beta sequences to specific HLA alleles. A later analysis found that TCR association rates varied across HLA loci, with DRB1 alleles showing the most associated TCRs and HLA-C alleles the fewest. This cohort had only TCR beta chains sequenced, and the lack of alpha or paired-chain data limited which features could be detected. In a later genetic analysis, fewer N-insertions in productive TCRs were reported among donors in an Asian-associated ancestry cluster than the roughly 700-donor mean. HLA typing was unavailable for some donors at each locus, so association tests used only the typed subset. In a later analysis, HLA-associated TCR beta chains were found to be more clonally expanded and to have lower generation probabilities than equally common non-associated chains. Immune exposure information for the cohort was limited to CMV serostatus. When HLA alleles, especially DR and DQ, strongly co-occurred, attributing TCR associations to individual alleles was difficult. It was suggested by the authors that the approach could potentially be generalized to other disease states and immunological phenotypes. Most TCR sequences were observed very rarely across donors, whereas some public TCRs were present in many individuals. Because counts were too low, about 18 rarely observed V segments, including chromosome 9 orphons, were excluded from the earlier analysis of several hundred of the donors. V-gene and J-gene trimming of TCR beta chains was associated with a missense DCLRE1C variant in a later genetic analysis, and the association was replicated in an independent cohort. In vitro tests confirmed that a few of the cytomegalovirus-associated TCR beta chains recognize cytomegalovirus antigens. In a later analysis, most CMV-associated TCR beta chains were found to appear HLA-restricted, with HLA associations seemingly driven largely by CMV exposure. Because the 87-base-pair reads could not distinguish some IMGT-functional V segments, including TRBV6-2 and TRBV6-3, those segments were excluded. A cluster of highly shared sequence variants was judged likely to represent a technical artifact of the sequencing pipeline. Linkage disequilibrium might explain the correlated functional status among segregating V segments, but an unknown experimental factor could not be ruled out. A further reported finding was that TCR beta sequences accurately predicted the HLA-A and HLA-B alleles for most subjects in the first cohort. The presence/absence analyses assumed that sequencing depth was roughly uniform across donors, and that assumption may not be true. An earlier analysis of around 500 of the donors showed that most TCR beta V segments appeared in productive rearrangements either about 87% or about 30% of the time, which broadly matched IMGT annotations. The classifier was reported to diagnose cytomegalovirus status with high specificity and sensitivity in both the original and validation cohorts.

Libraries came from the immunoSEQ multiplex PCR assay. For the multiplex PCR, a mixture combining 60 forward primers for TCR Vbeta segments and 13 reverse primers for TCR Jbeta segments was used. Amplification of the CDR3 region of rearranged TCR beta genes was performed with a multiplex PCR assay on genomic DNA. Amplified TCR beta libraries were sequenced as 87-base-pair reads on the Illumina HiSeq System. The authors processed their data as follows. A later analysis tallied around 82 million unique TCR beta chains across the 666 repertoires, and about 10 million of those chains were shared by two or more donors. Raw reads were error-corrected and collapsed into unique sequences with a nearest-neighbor algorithm that merged closely related sequences to remove PCR and sequencing errors. V, D and J gene segments were assigned by aligning CDR3 sequences to IMGT reference sequences. For a sequence to be retained, a match of at least six nucleotides was required to both a V gene segment and a J gene segment. A rearrangement counted as productive if the CDR3 had no stop codons and remained in frame with V and J, and every other rearrangement counted as non-productive. CDR3 was defined by IMGT convention, running from the second conserved V-encoded cysteine to the conserved J-encoded phenylalanine. The earlier analysis of some 580 of the donors excluded any sequence lacking an unambiguous match to a single V gene segment. In an earlier analysis of 587 of the donors, V segments were called functional above 56.7% productive rearrangements and were called segregating when the between-donor standard deviation exceeded 5%. A statistical classification framework was built for diagnosing cytomegalovirus status from the catalog of TCR beta chain sequences. In a later analysis, V and J genes were assigned by comparing TCR nucleotide sequences against IMGT/GENE-DB human TR gene sequences. The TCRdist pipeline was used in a later analysis to assign CDR3 sequences and most-parsimonious VDJ recombination scenarios. In a later analysis, every TCR beta chain was defined by the combination of its CDR3 amino acid sequence and its V-gene family, and reads without a unique V-gene family were dropped. To address suspected cross-contamination and a sequencing artifact, a later analysis removed around 600 highly shared, low-generation-probability nucleotide sequences. In a later analysis, a clonal expansion index was calculated for each public chain from normalized within-repertoire ranks of inferred template counts. Generation probabilities in a later analysis came from a VDJ recombination model fitted to out-of-frame rearrangements, and those results were checked against IGoR. In a later analysis, hypergeometric tests were used to score TCR-TCR, TCR-HLA and TCR-CMV co-occurrence, with a repertoire-size bias correction applied to TCR pairs. A later analysis estimated false discovery rates by permuting HLA or CMV assignments 20 times. In a later analysis, co-occurring TCRs were grouped using DBSCAN, with TCRdist sequence similarity added in when clustering inside HLA-allele-positive subsets. Repertoires with fewer than 30,000 or more than 120,000 public chains were left out of co-occurrence clustering, as were a handful of repertoires with anomalous nucleotide sharing. TCRdb holds this immuneACCESS table with in-frame rearrangements only. Some clones are missing; in checked studies, unresolved V genes explain under half, and the rest has no known cause. The V and J calls and clone size come from that table; D and trimming were worked out from the DNA. The sample yields 110,000 to 150,000 clones; about 80% were counted once. The ten largest clones take up roughly 4.7% of the sample.

Germline trimming amounts to 2 bases on V and 3 bases on J, with 3 as the count of junction bases outside the gene matches. CDR1 MDHEN and CDR2 SYDVKM are derived from the germline V gene. There are 14 amino acids in the CDR3, from cysteine to phenylalanine inclusive. Only the CDR3 DNA stays, 42 bases, in frame from base 1. In total, fewer than 750 healthy bone marrow donors made up the cohort. At the time of sampling, every cohort member was nominally healthy, though immune exposures that went unrecorded were likely present. The donor tested CMV seronegative, placing the donor among the 350 or so seronegative members of the cohort. Each donor provided a peripheral blood sample, and peripheral blood mononuclear cells were used for TCR beta sequencing. The Qiagen DNeasy Blood Extraction Kit was used to extract genomic DNA from the blood cell samples.

This receptor was identified in a man aged 35 to 55 in good health and CMV-seronegative. The specimen sequenced was PBMCs. The sequence is built from TRBV28 and TRBJ2-7, with TRBD1 identical over 8 junction bases. DNA sequence: TGTGCCAGCAGTTTAGCGGACAGGGACTACGAGCAGTACTTC. Translation gives CASSLADRDYEQYF.